Reported below is one T cell receptor (delta chain). A far larger clone lies a single base away; this is likely a read error. Other nucleotide sequences in the sample specify the same CDR3. These data are taken from a study of γδ T cells in repeated Plasmodium falciparum infection. TCRdb redid clone calling on the multiplex PCR reads using CATT. This sample yields approximately 90,000 delta-chain clones, of which roughly 0.98% are seen a single time; over 8.5% belongs to the top ten. Gammadelta T cells were flow-sorted from PBMC into Vgamma9/Vdelta2+ and Vdelta2-negative populations for bulk analysis. Germline CDR1 and CDR2: TSWWSYY and QGS. Trimming shortened V by 0 bases and J by 2 bases, and 10 bases separated the two germline ends. The CDR3 covers 15 residues.

The V and J genes are TRDV1 and TRDJ1; possibly TRDD3 for D (6 bases). This TCR came from a pool of human donors (malaria-infected and uninfected, not separated). Sequencing was carried out using gamma-delta T cells from blood. The CDR3 is CALGELRDKTDKLIF. As DNA, the CDR3 is TGTGCTCTTGGGGAACTTCGGGATAAAACCGATAAACTCATCTTT.